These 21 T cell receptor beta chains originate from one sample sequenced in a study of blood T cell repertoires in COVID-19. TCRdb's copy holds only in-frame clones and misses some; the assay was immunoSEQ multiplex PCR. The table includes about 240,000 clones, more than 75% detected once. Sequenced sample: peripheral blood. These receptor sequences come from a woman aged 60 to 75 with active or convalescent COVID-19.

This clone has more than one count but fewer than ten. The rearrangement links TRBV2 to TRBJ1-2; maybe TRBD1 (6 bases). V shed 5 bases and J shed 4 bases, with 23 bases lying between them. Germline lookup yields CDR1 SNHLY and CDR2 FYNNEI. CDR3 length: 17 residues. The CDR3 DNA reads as TGTGCCAGCAGTTCGCCAATCCGGGACACAAGGGGCTATGGCTACACCTTC. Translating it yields CASSSPIRDTRGYGYTF.

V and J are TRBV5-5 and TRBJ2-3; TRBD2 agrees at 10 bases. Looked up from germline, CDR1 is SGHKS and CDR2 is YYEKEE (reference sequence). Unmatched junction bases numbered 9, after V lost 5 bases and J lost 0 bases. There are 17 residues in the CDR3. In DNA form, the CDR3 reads TGTGCCAGCAGGAAGGGACTAGCGAGGACTAGCACAGATACGCAGTATTTT. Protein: CASRKGLARTSTDTQYF.

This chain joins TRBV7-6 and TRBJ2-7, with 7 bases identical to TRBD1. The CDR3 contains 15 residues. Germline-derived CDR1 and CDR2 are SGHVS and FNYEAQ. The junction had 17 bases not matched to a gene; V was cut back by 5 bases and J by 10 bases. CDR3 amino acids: CASSNLQGRRSAQYF. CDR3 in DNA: TGTGCCAGCAGCAATCTACAGGGGCGCAGGAGCGCTCAGTACTTC.

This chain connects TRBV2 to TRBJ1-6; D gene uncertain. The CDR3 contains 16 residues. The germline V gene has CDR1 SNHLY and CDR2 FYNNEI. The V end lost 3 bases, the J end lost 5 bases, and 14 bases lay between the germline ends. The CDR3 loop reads CASSDESRQNNSPLHF. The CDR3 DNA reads TGTGCCAGCAGTGATGAGAGCAGGCAAAATAATTCACCCCTCCACTTT.

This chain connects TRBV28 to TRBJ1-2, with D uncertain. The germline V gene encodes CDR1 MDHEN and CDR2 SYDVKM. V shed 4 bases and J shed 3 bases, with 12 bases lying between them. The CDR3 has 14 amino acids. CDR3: CASSSQSPHYGYTF. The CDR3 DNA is TGTGCCAGCAGTTCACAGTCCCCTCACTATGGCTACACCTTC.

CDR3 sequence (DNA): TGTGCCAGCAGCAAACAGGGGACTTACGGGAACGGTGGCTACACCTTC. Translated, it gives CASSKQGTYGNGGYTF. The rearrangement links TRBV7-2 to TRBJ1-2, with 7 bases matching TRBD1. Germline CDR1 and CDR2: SGHTA and FQGNSA. The CDR3 covers 16 residues. J gave up 7 bases and V 5 bases, and 16 bases lay outside the gene matches.

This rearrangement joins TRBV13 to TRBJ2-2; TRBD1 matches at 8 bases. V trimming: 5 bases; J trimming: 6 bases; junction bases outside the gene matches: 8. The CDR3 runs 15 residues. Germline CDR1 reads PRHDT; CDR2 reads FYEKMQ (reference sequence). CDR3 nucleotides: TGTGCCAGCAGCCCCCGGACAGGGACCCCCGGGGAGCTGTTTTTT. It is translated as CASSPRTGTPGELFF.

CDR3 sequence reads: CSALEQGPNTEAFF. Here the CDR3 DNA reads TGCAGCGCCCTAGAACAGGGCCCTAACACTGAAGCTTTCTTT. The V gene is TRBV29-1, the J gene TRBJ1-1, with D possibly matching TRBD1 (6 bases). The CDR3 covers 14 residues. V lost 7 bases, J lost 2 bases, and 17 bases lay in between. Germline values: CDR1 SQVTM, CDR2 ANQGSEA.

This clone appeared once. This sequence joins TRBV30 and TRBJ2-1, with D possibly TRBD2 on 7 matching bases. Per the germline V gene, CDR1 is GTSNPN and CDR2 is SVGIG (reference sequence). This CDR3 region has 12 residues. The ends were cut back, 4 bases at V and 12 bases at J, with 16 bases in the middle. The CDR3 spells CAWMGAGVGQFF. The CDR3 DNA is TGTGCCTGGATGGGGGCGGGGGTTGGGCAGTTCTTC. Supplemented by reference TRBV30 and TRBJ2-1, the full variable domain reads SQTIHQWPATLVQPVGSPLSLECTVEGTSNPNLYWYRQAAGRGLQLLFYSVGIGQISSEVPQNLSASRPQDRQFILSSKKLLLSDSGFYLCAWMGAGVGQFFGPGTRLTVL.

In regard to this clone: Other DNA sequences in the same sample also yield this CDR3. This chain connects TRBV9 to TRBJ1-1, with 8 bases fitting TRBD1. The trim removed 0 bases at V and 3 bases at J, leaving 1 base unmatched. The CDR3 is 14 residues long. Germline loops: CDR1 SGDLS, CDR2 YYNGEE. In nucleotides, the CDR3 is TGTGCCAGCAGCGTAGAGACAGGGGACACTGAAGCTTTCTTT. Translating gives CASSVETGDTEAFF.

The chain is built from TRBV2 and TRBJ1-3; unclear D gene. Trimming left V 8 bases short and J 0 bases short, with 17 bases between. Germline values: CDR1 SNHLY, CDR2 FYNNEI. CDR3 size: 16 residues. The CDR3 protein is CASLYLGTPSGNTIYF. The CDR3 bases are TGTGCCAGCCTCTACTTGGGCACCCCCTCTGGAAACACCATATATTTT.

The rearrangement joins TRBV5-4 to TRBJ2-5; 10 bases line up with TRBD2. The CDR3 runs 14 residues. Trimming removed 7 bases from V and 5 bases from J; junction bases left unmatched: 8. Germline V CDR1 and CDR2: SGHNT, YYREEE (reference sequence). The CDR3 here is CASAASGGSETQYF. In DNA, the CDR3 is TGTGCCAGCGCGGCTAGCGGGGGAAGTGAGACCCAGTACTTC.

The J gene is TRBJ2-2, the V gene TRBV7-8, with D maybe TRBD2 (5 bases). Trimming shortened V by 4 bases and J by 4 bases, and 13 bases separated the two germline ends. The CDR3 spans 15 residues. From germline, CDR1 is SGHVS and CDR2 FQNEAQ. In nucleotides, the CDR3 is TGTGCCAGCAGCTCTCCCCCGGCGGGCACCGGGGAGCTGTTTTTT. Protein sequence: CASSSPPAGTGELFF.

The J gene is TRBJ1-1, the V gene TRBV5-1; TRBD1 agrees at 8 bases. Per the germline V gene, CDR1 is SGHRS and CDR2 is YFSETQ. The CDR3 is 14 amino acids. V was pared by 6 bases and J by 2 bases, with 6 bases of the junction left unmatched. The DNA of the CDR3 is TGCGCCAGCAACTTCGGACAGGGAAACACTGAAGCTTTCTTT. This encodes CASNFGQGNTEAFF.

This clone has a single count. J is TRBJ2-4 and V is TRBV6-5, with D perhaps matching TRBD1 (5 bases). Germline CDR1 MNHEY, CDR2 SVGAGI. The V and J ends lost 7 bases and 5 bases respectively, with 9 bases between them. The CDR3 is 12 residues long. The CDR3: CASMGHENIQYF. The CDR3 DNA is TGTGCCAGCATGGGGCACGAAAACATTCAGTACTTC.

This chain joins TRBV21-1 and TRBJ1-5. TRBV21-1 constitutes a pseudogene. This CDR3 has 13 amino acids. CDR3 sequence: CASSKEALQPQHF. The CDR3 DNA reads TGTGCCAGCAGCAAAGAAGCATTGCAGCCCCAGCATTTT.

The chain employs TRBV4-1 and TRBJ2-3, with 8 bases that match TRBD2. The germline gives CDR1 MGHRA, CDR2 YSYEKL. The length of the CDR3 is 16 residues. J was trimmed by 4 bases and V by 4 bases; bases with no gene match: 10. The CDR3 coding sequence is TGCGCCAGCAGCCCCTCGATAGCGGGGAGCCCAGATACGCAGTATTTT. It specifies CASSPSIAGSPDTQYF.

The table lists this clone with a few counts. The CDR3 region is CASNSQGAPGSTLHF. The CDR3 coding sequence is TGTGCCAGCAACTCGCAGGGGGCGCCGGGATCAACCCTCCACTTT. The V and J genes are TRBV2 and TRBJ1-6; 8 nucleotides agree with TRBD1. The CDR3 is 15 amino acids. Losses at the gene ends were 7 bases for V and 14 bases for J; bases not matched to a gene: 16. Germline CDR1 is SNHLY and CDR2 is FYNNEI. Full variable domain (rest looked up from reference TRBV2 and TRBJ1-6): EPEVTQTPSHQVTQMGQEVILRCVPISNHLYFYWYRQILGQKVEFLVSFYNNEISEKSEIFDDQFSVERPDGSNFTLKIRSTKLEDSAMYFCASNSQGAPGSTLHFGNGTRLTVT.

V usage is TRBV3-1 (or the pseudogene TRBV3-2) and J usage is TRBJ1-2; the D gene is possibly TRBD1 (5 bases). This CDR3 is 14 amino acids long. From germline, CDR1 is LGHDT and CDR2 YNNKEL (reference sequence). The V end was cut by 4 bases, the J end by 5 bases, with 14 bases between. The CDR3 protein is CASSRPTGPYGYTF. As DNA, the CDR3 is TGTGCCAGCAGCCGCCCAACAGGTCCATATGGCTACACCTTC.

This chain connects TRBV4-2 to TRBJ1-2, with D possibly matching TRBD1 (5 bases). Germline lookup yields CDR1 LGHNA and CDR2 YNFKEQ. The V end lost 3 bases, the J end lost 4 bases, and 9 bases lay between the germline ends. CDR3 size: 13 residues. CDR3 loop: CASSQGLVYGYTF. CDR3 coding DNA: TGTGCCAGCAGCCAGGGACTGGTCTATGGCTACACCTTC.

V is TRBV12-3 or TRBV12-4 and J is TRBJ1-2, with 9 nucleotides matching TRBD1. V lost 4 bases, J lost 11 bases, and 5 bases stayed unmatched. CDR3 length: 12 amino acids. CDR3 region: CASSYRQGGYTF. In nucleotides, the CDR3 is TGTGCCAGCAGTTATAGACAGGGGGGTTACACCTTC.